The next 17 T cell receptor beta chains were all read from a single sample in a study of cytomegalovirus exposure and HLA in healthy donors. PCR involved 60 Vbeta and 13 Jbeta primers. This table comes from immunoSEQ multiplex PCR, and its TCRdb copy is limited to in-frame clones, with some not included. The table lists 100,000 to 150,000 clones, roughly 9.6% of them singletons, with about 7.5% in the top ten. Sequencing was carried out using PBMCs. The receptor set was obtained from a woman between 35 and 50 years old in good health and CMV-seropositive.

This clone was detected only a few times. The chain combines TRBV11-2 with TRBJ1-2; TRBD1 aligns across 8 bases. This CDR3 is 18 amino acids long. The V gene's germline CDR1 is SGHAT and CDR2 FQNNGV. Trimming removed 4 bases from V and 0 bases from J; junction bases left unmatched: 13. CDR3 sequence: CASSSWTGRTGANYGYTF. CDR3 coding DNA: TGTGCCAGCAGCTCCTGGACAGGGAGAACAGGGGCTAACTATGGCTACACCTTC.

This clone was detected once. The chain recombines TRBV2 with TRBJ2-1; TRBD1 might be the D (6 bases). Trimming removed 11 bases from V and 2 bases from J, with 13 bases in between. From germline, CDR1 is SNHLY and CDR2 FYNNEI. The CDR3 is made up of 13 amino acids. This CDR3 reads CACRDRTYNEQFF. DNA for the CDR3: TGTGCCTGCCGAGACAGGACCTACAATGAGCAGTTCTTC.

The chain recombines TRBV7-2 with TRBJ2-1, with TRBD2 identical over 7 bases. V lost 5 bases to trimming and J lost 6 bases; unmatched junction nucleotides: 13. This CDR3 spans 16 amino acids. Germline CDR1 is SGHTA and CDR2 is FQGNSA. The CDR3 reads CASSRGPSGAVNEQFF. CDR3 in DNA: TGTGCCAGCAGCCGAGGTCCCAGCGGGGCTGTCAATGAGCAGTTCTTC.

The chain combines TRBV5-4 with TRBJ1-2, with 8 bases that match TRBD1. V lost 4 bases to trimming and J lost 4 bases; unmatched junction nucleotides: 6. Germline V gene lookup returns CDR1 SGHNT and CDR2 YYREEE (reference sequence). The CDR3 is 14 amino acids. The CDR3 protein is CASSTRTGIYGYTF. The CDR3 nucleotides are TGTGCCAGCAGCACCAGGACAGGGATCTATGGCTACACCTTC.

This clone was detected only a few times. V usage is TRBV7-2 and J usage is TRBJ2-1, with 14 bases fitting TRBD2. The germline gives CDR1 SGHTA, CDR2 FQGNSA. The V gene end was trimmed by 1 base and the J gene end by 7 bases; junction bases not matched to a gene: 6. CDR3 length equals 17 residues. This chain's CDR3 is CASSLVTGTSGGNEQFF. CDR3 sequence (DNA): TGTGCCAGCAGCTTAGTCACCGGGACTAGCGGGGGAAATGAGCAGTTCTTC.

CDR3 protein: CASSPTSGGRTDTQYF. CDR3 in DNA: TGTGCCAGCAGCCCTACTAGCGGGGGGCGCACAGATACGCAGTATTTT. The chain links TRBV11-3 to TRBJ2-3, with 12 bases fitting TRBD2. The V segment lost 5 bases and the J segment 1 base; nucleotides outside the gene matches: 4. CDR3 length equals 16 residues. Germline CDR1 and CDR2: SGHNT and YENEEA.

This sequence joins TRBV18 and TRBJ2-3; D unclear. Trimming stripped 5 bases from V and 4 bases from J, with 19 bases between. Looked up from germline, CDR1 is KGHSH and CDR2 is LQKENI. The CDR3 has 16 amino acids. CDR3 bases: TGTGCCAGCTCATCCTACACCGCCCAGGCAGCAGATACGCAGTATTTT. Its protein is CASSSYTAQAADTQYF. The variable domain in full, with the rest retrieved from reference TRBV18 and TRBJ2-3, is NAGVMQNPRHLVRRRGQEARLRCSPMKGHSHVYWYRQLPEEGLKFMVYLQKENIIDESGMPKERFSAEFPKEGPSILRIQQVVRGDSAAYFCASSSYTAQAADTQYFGPGTRLTVL.

This clone has more than one count but fewer than ten. The chain joins TRBV9 to TRBJ1-3; D is uncertain. Germline CDR1 reads SGDLS; CDR2 reads YYNGEE. The V end was cut by 0 bases, the J end by 7 bases, with 8 bases between. CDR3 length: 13 residues. CDR3 amino acids: CASSVANGNTIYF. The CDR3, as DNA: TGTGCCAGCAGCGTAGCTAACGGGAACACCATATATTTT. The full variable domain, with the rest looked up from reference TRBV9 and TRBJ1-3, is DSGVTQTPKHLITATGQRVTLRCSPRSGDLSVYWYQQSLDQGLQFLIQYYNGEERAKGNILERFSAQQFPDLHSELNLSSLELGDSALYFCASSVANGNTIYFGEGSWLTVV.

This clone was observed a few times. The gene calls are TRBV2 and TRBJ1-4; TRBD1 aligns across 8 bases. This CDR3 has 14 residues. After removal of 5 bases from V and 8 bases from J, the junction contained 7 bases not matched to a gene. Germline V gene data show CDR1 as SNHLY and CDR2 as FYNNEI. The CDR3 DNA is TGTGCCAGCAGTCAGGACAGGGCCGGAGAAAAACTGTTTTTT. It codes for CASSQDRAGEKLFF.

This clone was observed a few times. This chain joins TRBV2 and TRBJ2-2, with D maybe TRBD1 (5 bases). Per the germline V gene, CDR1 is SNHLY and CDR2 is FYNNEI. The V and J ends lost 6 bases and 5 bases respectively, with 16 bases between them. The CDR3 consists of 15 residues. In nucleotides, the CDR3 is TGTGCCAGCAGGCAAGGTCAGGGTGGGACCGGGGAGCTGTTTTTT. Translating gives CASRQGQGGTGELFF.

The chain uses TRBV6-4 and TRBJ2-1; TRBD2 is a possible D gene (5 bases). The germline V gene has CDR1 MRHNA and CDR2 SNTAGT. The ends were cut back, 2 bases at V and 0 bases at J, with 8 bases in the middle. This CDR3 region has 15 residues. The CDR3 bases are TGTGCCAGCAGTGACGAGGGAATCTCCTACAATGAGCAGTTCTTC. Translation: CASSDEGISYNEQFF.

The chain combines TRBV5-4 with TRBJ1-2; D gene ambiguous. This CDR3 has 13 amino acids. V dropped 1 base and J dropped 5 bases, with 9 bases sitting between them. In germline, CDR1 is SGHNT, CDR2 YYREEE (reference sequence). In DNA, the CDR3 is TGTGCCAGCAGCTTGAGCGAGGGATATGGCTACACCTTC. Residues: CASSLSEGYGYTF.

This chain links TRBV10-1 with TRBJ1-2; 10 positions match TRBD1. CDR1 and CDR2 from the germline V gene are WNHNN and SYGVQD (reference sequence). Losses at the gene ends were 6 bases for V and 7 bases for J; bases not matched to a gene: 17. The CDR3 is 17 amino acids. This CDR3 reads CASRPIEGDRGRVGYTF. CDR3 DNA: TGCGCCAGCAGGCCCATCGAGGGAGACAGGGGGCGGGTTGGCTACACCTTC.

The genes are TRBV11-2 and TRBJ1-4; D uncertain. CDR1 SGHAT and CDR2 FQNNGV come from the germline V gene. The CDR3 runs 14 residues. V shed 2 bases and J shed 4 bases, with 8 bases lying between them. For the CDR3, the DNA is TGTGCCAGCAGCTTACGGGTTCGTAATGAAAAACTGTTTTTT. Encoded protein: CASSLRVRNEKLFF.

The rearrangement uses TRBV5-1 and TRBJ2-7; TRBD1 aligns across 9 bases. Germline CDR1 is SGHRS and CDR2 is YFSETQ. The CDR3 loop spans 14 amino acids. Germline trimming cut 2 bases from V and 2 bases from J; bases unmatched to any gene: 2. The CDR3 spells CASSFGTGTYEQYF. In DNA form, the CDR3 reads TGCGCCAGCAGCTTCGGGACAGGGACCTACGAGCAGTACTTC.

The rearrangement uses TRBV2 and TRBJ1-1; D might be TRBD1 (5 bases). V was pared by 6 bases and J by 0 bases, with 14 bases between. This CDR3 contains 15 residues. Germline CDR1 SNHLY, CDR2 FYNNEI. The CDR3 sequence is CASRGQGGMNTEAFF. CDR3 bases: TGTGCCAGCAGGGGGCAGGGAGGGATGAACACTGAAGCTTTCTTT.

The chain employs TRBV6-6 and TRBJ1-1; D uncertain. Trimming removed 2 bases at V and 4 bases at J, with 17 bases between. The CDR3 has 16 amino acids. From germline, CDR1 is MNHNY and CDR2 SVGAGI (reference sequence). CDR3 sequence: CASSYPPPGLGTEAFF. CDR3 in DNA: TGTGCCAGCAGTTACCCCCCCCCGGGGTTGGGCACTGAAGCTTTCTTT.